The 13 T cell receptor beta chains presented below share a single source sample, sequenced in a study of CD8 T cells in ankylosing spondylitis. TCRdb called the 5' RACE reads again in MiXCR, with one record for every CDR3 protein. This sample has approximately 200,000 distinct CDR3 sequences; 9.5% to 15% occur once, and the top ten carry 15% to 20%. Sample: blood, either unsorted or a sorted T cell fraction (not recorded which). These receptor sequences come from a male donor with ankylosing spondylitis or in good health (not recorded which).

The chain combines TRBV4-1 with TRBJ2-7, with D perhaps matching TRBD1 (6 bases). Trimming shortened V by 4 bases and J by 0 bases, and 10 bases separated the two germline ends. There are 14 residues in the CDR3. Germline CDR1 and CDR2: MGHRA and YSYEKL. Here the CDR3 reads CASSPTGTSYEQYF. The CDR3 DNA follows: TGCGCCAGCAGCCCGACAGGTACCTCCTACGAGCAGTACTTC.

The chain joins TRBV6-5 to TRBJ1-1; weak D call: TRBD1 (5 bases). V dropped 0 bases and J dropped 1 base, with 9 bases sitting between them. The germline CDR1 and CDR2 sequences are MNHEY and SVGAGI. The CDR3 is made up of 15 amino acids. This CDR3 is CASSYSGGGNTEAFF. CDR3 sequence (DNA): TGTGCCAGCAGTTACTCCGGCGGGGGGAACACTGAAGCTTTCTTT.

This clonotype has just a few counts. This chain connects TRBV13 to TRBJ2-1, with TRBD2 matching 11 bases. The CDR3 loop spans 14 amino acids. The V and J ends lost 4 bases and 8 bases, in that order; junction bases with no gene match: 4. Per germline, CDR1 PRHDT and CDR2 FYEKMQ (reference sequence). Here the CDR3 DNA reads TGTGCCAGCAGCTCGGGACTAGCGGTTGATGAGCAGTTCTTC. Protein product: CASSSGLAVDEQFF.

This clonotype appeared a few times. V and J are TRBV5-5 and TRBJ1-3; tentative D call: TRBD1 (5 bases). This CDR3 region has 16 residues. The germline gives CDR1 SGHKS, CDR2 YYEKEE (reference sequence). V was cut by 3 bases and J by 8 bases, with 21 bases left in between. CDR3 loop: CASSSGRPLTGHTIYF. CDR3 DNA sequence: TGTGCCAGCAGCTCGGGGCGGCCCCTTACTGGCCACACCATATATTTT.

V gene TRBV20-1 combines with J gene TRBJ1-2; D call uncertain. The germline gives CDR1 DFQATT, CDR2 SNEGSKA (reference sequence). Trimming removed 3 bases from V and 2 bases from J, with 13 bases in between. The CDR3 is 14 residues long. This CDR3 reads CSARWETSNYGYTF. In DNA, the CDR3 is TGCAGTGCTAGGTGGGAGACATCCAACTATGGCTACACCTTC.

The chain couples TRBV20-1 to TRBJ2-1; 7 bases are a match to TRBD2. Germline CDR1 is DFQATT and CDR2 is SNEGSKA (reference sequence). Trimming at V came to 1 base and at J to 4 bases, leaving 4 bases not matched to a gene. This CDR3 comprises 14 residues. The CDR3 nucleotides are TGCAGTGCTAGAGGTGGGGGGGATTACAATGAGCAGTTCTTC. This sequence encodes CSARGGGDYNEQFF.

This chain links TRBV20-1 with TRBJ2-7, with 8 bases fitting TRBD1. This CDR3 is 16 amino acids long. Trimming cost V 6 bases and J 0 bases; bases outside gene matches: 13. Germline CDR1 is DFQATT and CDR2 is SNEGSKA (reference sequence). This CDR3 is CSATRPGQGSSYEQYF. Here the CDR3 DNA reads TGCAGTGCCACTCGACCCGGACAGGGAAGCTCCTACGAGCAGTACTTC.

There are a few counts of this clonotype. CDR3 amino acids: CASSLDPSGSYEQYF. The CDR3 bases are TGTGCCAGCAGCTTGGATCCGTCAGGGTCCTACGAGCAGTACTTC. V usage is TRBV5-6 and J usage is TRBJ2-7; D possibly corresponds to TRBD1 (5 bases). Germline assignment: CDR1 SGHDT and CDR2 YYEEEE. V gave up 0 bases and J gave up 1 base, with 11 bases separating them. CDR3 size: 15 residues.

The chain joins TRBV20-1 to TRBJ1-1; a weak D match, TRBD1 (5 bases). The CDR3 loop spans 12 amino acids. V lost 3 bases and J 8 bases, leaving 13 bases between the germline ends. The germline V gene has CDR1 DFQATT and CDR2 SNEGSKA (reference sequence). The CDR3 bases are TGCAGTGCTAGCACCGGAGGGACGGAAGCTTTCTTT. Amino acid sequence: CSASTGGTEAFF.

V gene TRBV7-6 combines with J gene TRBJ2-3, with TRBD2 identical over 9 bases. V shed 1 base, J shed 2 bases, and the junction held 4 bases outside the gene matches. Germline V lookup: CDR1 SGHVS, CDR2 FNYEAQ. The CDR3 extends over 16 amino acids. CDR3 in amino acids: CASSLEASGDTDTQYF. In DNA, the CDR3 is TGTGCCAGCAGCTTAGAGGCTAGCGGGGACACAGATACGCAGTATTTT.

Here the CDR3 DNA reads TGTGCCAGCAGCTTTCTGGGGTCGGTGGGTGAGCAGTACTTC. This translates into CASSFLGSVGEQYF. This chain connects TRBV7-8 to TRBJ2-7; no reliable D call. CDR1 is SGHVS, CDR2 FQNEAQ, per germline. Trimming took 3 bases from V and 7 from J, leaving 16 bases between them. The CDR3 is 14 residues long. Together with reference TRBV7-8 and TRBJ2-7, the CDR3 gives the full variable domain: GAGVSQSPRYKVAKRGQDVALRCDPISGHVSLFWYQQALGQGPEFLTYFQNEAQLDKSGLPSDRFFAERPEGSVSTLKIQRTQQEDSAVYLCASSFLGSVGEQYFGPGTRLTVT.

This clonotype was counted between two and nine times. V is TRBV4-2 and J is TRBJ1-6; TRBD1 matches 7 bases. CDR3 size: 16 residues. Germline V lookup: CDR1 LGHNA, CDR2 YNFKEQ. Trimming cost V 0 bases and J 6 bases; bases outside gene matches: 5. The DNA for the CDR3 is TGTGCCAGCAGCCAAGAAGTGGGACAGCTTAATTCACCCCTCCACTTT. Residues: CASSQEVGQLNSPLHF.

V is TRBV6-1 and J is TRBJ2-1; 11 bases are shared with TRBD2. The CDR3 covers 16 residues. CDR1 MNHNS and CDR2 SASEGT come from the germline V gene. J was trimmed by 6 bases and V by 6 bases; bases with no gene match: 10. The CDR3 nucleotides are TGTGCCAGCAGCTCGCCTCTAGCGGGAGGCTCCAATGAGCAGTTCTTC. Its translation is CASSSPLAGGSNEQFF.